What follows is one T cell receptor (beta chain) and its context. Its antigen is unknown. These data are taken from a study of T-cell reconstitution after alpha-beta-depleted transplantation in children. Study-wide findings and caveats: Newly generated T cells supplied most T-cell counts and diversity one year post-transplant. Some patients' high day-60 TCRbeta diversity was attributed to recipient cells surviving conditioning. Expanded graft clones numbering several hundred reportedly gave rise to alpha-beta T cells about two months after transplant.

The library targeted TCRbeta and was prepared with unique molecular identifiers. TCRdb called the PCR reads again in MiXCR, with one record for every CDR3 protein. The sample includes roughly 790,000 distinct CDR3 sequences, approximately 15% seen only once; the top ten take around 5%. The clonotype originates from a male patient younger than 18 who had a stem cell transplant for acute lymphoblastic leukemia, so the T cells may come from the graft donor. Here the sequenced sample was PBMCs, mostly from graft donor cells, taken 360 days after TCRalphabeta/CD19-depleted stem cell transplant.

This chain's CDR3 is CASSLPLGLSNTGELFF. CDR3 DNA: TGCGCCAGCAGCCTCCCTTTAGGCCTATCGAACACCGGGGAGCTGTTTTTT. The V and J genes are TRBV5-1 and TRBJ2-2, with D unclear. CDR1 is SGHRS, CDR2 YFSETQ, per germline. CDR3 length: 17 amino acids. Trimming removed 4 bases from V and 0 bases from J, with 16 bases in between.